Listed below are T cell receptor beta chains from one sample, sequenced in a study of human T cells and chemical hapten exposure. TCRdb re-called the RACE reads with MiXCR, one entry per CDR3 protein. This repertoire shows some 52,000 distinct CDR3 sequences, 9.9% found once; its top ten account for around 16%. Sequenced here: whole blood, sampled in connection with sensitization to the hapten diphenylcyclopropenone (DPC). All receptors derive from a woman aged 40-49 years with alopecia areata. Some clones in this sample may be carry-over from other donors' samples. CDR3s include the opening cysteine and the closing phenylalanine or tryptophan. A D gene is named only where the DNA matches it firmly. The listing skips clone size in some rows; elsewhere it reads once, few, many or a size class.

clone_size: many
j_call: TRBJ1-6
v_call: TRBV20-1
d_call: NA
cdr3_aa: CSARGGRSSYNSPLHF
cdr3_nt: TGCAGTGCTAGAGGCGGCAGGAGCTCCTATAATTCACCCCTCCACTTT

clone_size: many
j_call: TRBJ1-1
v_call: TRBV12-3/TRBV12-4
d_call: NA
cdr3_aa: CAGGGTQNTEAFF
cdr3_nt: TGTGCCGGGGGAGGGACACAGAACACTGAAGCTTTCTTT

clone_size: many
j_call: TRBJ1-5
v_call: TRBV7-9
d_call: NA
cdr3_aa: CASSLGYTDQPQHF
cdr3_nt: TGTGCCAGCAGCTTAGGGTATACCGATCAGCCCCAGCATTTT

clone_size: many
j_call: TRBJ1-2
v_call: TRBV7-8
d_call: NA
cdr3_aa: CASSPGGGLYGYTF
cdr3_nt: TGTGCCAGCAGCCCAGGCGGGGGGTTATATGGCTACACCTTC

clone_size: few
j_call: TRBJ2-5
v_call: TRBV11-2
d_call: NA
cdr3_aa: CASSPLGGTGVLTQYF
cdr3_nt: TGTGCCAGCAGCCCTCTCGGGGGTACAGGGGTTCTGACCCAGTACTTC

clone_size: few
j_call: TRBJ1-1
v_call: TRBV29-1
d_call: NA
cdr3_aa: CSVQEGATEAFF
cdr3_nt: TGCAGCGTTCAGGAGGGAGCCACTGAAGCTTTCTTT

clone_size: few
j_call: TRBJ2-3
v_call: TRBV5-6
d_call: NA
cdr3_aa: CASSSRYSSTDTQYF
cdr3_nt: TGTGCCAGTAGCTCCCGCTATTCTAGCACAGATACGCAGTATTTT

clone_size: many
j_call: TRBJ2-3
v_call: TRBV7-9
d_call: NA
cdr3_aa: CASSFGTDTQYF
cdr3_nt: TGTGCCAGCAGCTTCGGGACAGATACGCAGTATTTT

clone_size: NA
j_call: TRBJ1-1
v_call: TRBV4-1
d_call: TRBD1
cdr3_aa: CASSQGQGSGTEAFF
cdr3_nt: TGCGCCAGCAGCCAGGGACAGGGGTCCGGGACTGAAGCTTTCTTT

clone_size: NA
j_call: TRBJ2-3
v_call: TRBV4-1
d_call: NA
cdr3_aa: CASSQDYSAPPDTQYF
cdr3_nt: TGCGCCAGCAGCCAAGATTACAGCGCCCCGCCAGATACGCAGTATTTT

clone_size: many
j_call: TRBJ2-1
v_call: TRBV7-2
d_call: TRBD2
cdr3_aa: CASSPPGLAGRGGEQFF
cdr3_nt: TGTGCCAGCAGCCCTCCGGGACTAGCGGGAAGGGGGGGTGAGCAGTTCTTC

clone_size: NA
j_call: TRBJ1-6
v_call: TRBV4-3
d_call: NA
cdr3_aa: CASSQVKGKNSPLHF
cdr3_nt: TGCGCCAGCAGCCAAGTAAAGGGTAAAAATTCACCCCTCCACTTT

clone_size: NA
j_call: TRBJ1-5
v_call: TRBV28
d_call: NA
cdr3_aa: CASNSQPQHF
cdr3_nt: TGTGCCAGCAACAGTCAGCCCCAGCATTTT

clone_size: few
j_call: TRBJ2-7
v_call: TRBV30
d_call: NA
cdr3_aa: CAWSPHGVSPYEQYF
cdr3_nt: TGTGCCTGGAGCCCACACGGGGTCAGCCCCTACGAGCAGTACTTC

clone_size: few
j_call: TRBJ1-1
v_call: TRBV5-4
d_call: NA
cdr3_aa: CASSSQGRGWGTEAFF
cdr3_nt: TGTGCCAGCAGCTCGCAGGGAAGGGGGTGGGGCACTGAAGCTTTCTTT

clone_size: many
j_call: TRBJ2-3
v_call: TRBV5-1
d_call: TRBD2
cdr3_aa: CASSSGGAVYTQYF
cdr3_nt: TGCGCCAGCAGCTCGGGAGGGGCCGTGTATACGCAGTATTTT

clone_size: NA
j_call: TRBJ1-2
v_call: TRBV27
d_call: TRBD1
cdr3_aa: CASSSNRGDYGYTF
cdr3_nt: TGTGCCAGCAGTTCCAACAGGGGGGACTATGGCTACACCTTC

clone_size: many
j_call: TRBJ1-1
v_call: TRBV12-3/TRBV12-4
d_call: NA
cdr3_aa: CASRPEQGRTEAFF
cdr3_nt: TGTGCCAGCAGACCGGAACAGGGTCGGACTGAAGCTTTCTTT

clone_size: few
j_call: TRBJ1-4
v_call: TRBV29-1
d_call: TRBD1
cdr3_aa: CSVDGQGDEKLFF
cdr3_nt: TGCAGCGTAGACGGACAGGGAGACGAAAAACTGTTTTTT

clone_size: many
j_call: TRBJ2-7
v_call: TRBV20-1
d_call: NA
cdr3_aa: CSASLVGQGEQYF
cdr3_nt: TGCAGTGCTAGTCTGGTTGGGCAGGGGGAGCAGTACTTC

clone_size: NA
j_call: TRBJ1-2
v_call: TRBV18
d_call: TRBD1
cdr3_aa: CASSQPTGDGYTF
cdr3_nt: TGTGCCAGCTCACAACCGACAGGGGATGGCTACACCTTC

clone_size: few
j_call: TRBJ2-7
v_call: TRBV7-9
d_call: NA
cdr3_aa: CASTPGNYEQYF
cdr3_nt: TGTGCCAGCACCCCGGGGAACTACGAGCAGTACTTC

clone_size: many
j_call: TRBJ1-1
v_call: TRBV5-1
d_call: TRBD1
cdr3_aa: CASSTQGATEAFF
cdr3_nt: TGCGCCAGCAGCACACAGGGGGCCACTGAAGCTTTCTTT

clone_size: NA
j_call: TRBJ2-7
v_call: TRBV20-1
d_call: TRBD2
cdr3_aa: CSAVHLAGKEQYF
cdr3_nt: TGCAGTGCCGTCCACCTAGCGGGGAAAGAGCAGTACTTC

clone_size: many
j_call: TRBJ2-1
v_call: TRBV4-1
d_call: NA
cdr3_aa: CASSQEDGVRGGEQFF
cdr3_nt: TGCGCCAGCAGCCAGGAAGACGGGGTGAGGGGAGGAGAGCAGTTCTTC

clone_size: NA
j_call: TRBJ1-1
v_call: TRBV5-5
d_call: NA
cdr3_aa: CASSFGGRYKTEAFF
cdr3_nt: TGTGCCAGCAGCTTTGGGGGACGGTATAAAACTGAAGCTTTCTTT

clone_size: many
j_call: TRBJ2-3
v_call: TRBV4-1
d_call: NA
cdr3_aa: CASSQAQLPDTQYF
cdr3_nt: TGCGCCAGCAGCCAAGCCCAACTACCAGATACGCAGTATTTT

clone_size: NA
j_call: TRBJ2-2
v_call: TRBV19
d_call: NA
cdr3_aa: CASSTENLLTGELFF
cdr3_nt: TGTGCCAGTAGTACCGAAAACTTACTAACCGGGGAGCTGTTTTTT

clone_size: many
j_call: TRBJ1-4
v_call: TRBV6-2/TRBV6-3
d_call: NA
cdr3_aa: CASSGAGTIRGKLFF
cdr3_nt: TGTGCCAGCAGTGGTGCCGGGACAATCCGAGGAAAACTGTTTTTT

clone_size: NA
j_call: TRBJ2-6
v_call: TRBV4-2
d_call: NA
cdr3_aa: CASSQVRADSGANVLTF
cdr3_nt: TGTGCCAGCAGCCAAGTAAGGGCTGACTCTGGGGCCAACGTCCTGACTTTC

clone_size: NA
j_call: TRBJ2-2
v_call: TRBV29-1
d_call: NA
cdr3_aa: CSVSNTGELFF
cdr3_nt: TGCAGCGTTTCAAACACCGGGGAGCTGTTTTTT

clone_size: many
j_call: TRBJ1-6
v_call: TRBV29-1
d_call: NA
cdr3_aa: CSVGAAPNSPLHF
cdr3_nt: TGCAGCGTTGGCGCAGCCCCTAATTCACCCCTCCACTTT

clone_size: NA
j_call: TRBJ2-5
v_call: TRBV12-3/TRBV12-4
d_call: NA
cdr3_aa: CASSSLQGTEGTQYF
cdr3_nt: TGTGCCAGCAGCTCCCTCCAGGGTACCGAGGGGACCCAGTACTTC

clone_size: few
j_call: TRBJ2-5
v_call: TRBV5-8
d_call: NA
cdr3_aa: CASSLGSGPQETQYF
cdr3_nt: TGTGCCAGCAGCTTGGGGTCAGGGCCTCAAGAGACCCAGTACTTC

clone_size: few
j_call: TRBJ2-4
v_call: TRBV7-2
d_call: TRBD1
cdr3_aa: CASSLVSTGGGKNIQYF
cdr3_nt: TGTGCCAGCAGCTTAGTCAGTACAGGGGGAGGCAAAAACATTCAGTACTTC

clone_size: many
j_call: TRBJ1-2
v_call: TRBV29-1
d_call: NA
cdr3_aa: CSVGLTNYGYTF
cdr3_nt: TGCAGCGTTGGACTGACCAACTATGGCTACACCTTC

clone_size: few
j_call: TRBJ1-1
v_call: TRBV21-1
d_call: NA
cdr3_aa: CASSNIRDRNTEAFF
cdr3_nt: TGTGCCAGCAGCAATATCCGGGACCGAAACACTGAAGCTTTCTTT

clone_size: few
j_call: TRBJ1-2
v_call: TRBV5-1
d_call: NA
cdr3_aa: CASRENPNYGYTF
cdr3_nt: TGCGCCAGCCGAGAAAATCCTAACTATGGCTACACCTTC

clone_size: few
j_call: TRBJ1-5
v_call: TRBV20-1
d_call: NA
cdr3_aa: CSARERRVSNQPQHF
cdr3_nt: TGCAGTGCTAGAGAGCGGAGGGTAAGCAATCAGCCCCAGCATTTT

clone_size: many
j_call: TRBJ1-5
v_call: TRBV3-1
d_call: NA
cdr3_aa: CASSPSVSFNQPQHF
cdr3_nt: TGTGCCAGCAGCCCCTCAGTCTCTTTCAATCAGCCCCAGCATTTT

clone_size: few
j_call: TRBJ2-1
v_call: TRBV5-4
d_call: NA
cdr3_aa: CASSLGQGPYNEQFF
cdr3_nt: TGTGCCAGCAGCTTGGGGCAGGGGCCCTACAATGAGCAGTTCTTC

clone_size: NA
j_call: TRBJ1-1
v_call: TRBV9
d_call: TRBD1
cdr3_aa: CASSARTGRGTEAFF
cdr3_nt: TGTGCCAGCAGCGCCCGGACAGGGAGAGGGACTGAAGCTTTCTTT